This is a list of T cell receptor beta chains from one sample in a study of T cell repertoires in cytomegalovirus infection. TCRdb passed the reads through MiXCR, listing each CDR3 protein once. The sample yields roughly 990,000 distinct CDR3 sequences, approximately 31% seen once. These receptors lack a known antigen. Here the sequenced sample was cultured CD8+ T cells from PBMCs, taken from culture after CMV antigen stimulation. The receptors derive from a human donor in good health (CMV status not recorded). Some clones in this sample may be carry-over from other donors' samples. CDR3s include the opening cysteine and the closing phenylalanine or tryptophan. The D gene is left open where the match is weak. Size tells how often a clone was seen (once, few, many) or the class of an expanded clone, and some rows leave it out.

D	size	J	length	V	DNA	CDR3
-	-	TRBJ2-5	15	TRBV6-5	TGTGCCAGCAGTTACTCGGCAGGGTACCAAGAGACCCAGTACTTC	CASSYSAGYQETQYF
-	-	TRBJ1-5	21	TRBV7-4	TGTGCCAGCAGCTTAAGGTCATCAGGGGCAAGGGCCTCCTTTAGCAATCAGCCCCAGCATTTT	CASSLRSSGARASFSNQPQHF
-	-	TRBJ2-6	19	TRBV19	TGTGCCAGTATTATCAAAGCGGGACAGGTGATCTCTGGGGCCAACGTCCTGACTTTC	CASIIKAGQVISGANVLTF
-	-	TRBJ2-3	16	TRBV28	TGTGCCAGCAGTCTCGACAGGGAGGGGTATACAGATACGCAGTATTTT	CASSLDREGYTDTQYF
TRBD2	few	TRBJ2-5	17	TRBV6-2/TRBV6-3	TGTGCCAGCACTATGGGACTAGCAACCCCCACCCAAGAGACCCAGTACTTC	CASTMGLATPTQETQYF
TRBD1	few	TRBJ2-2	16	TRBV4-2	TGTGCCAGCAGCCGCCTCAAGACAGGGGAGACCGGGGAGCTGTTTTTT	CASSRLKTGETGELFF
-	many	TRBJ1-2	14	TRBV7-9	TGTGCCAGCAGCCCCCCCGACAGAGTCTATGGCTACACCTTC	CASSPPDRVYGYTF
TRBD2	few	TRBJ2-3	17	TRBV6-5	TGTGCCAGCAGTCTAGCGGGGGGTCTCTCTGGCACAGATACGCAGTATTTT	CASSLAGGLSGTDTQYF
-	few	TRBJ1-5	14	TRBV12-5	TGTGCTAGTGGTTTGGGGGGCACTGGACAGCCCCAGCATTTT	CASGLGGTGQPQHF
-	-	TRBJ1-1	15	TRBV7-4	TGTGCCAGCAGCTTAGGTTATGGGGTGAACACTGAAGCTTTCTTT	CASSLGYGVNTEAFF
TRBD1	few	TRBJ2-2	16	TRBV5-4	TGTGCCAGCAGCTCAACAGGGGCAGCGAACACCGGGGAGCTGTTTTTT	CASSSTGAANTGELFF
-	-	TRBJ1-6	15	TRBV6-2/TRBV6-3	TGTGCCAGCAGTCACACCGGGGCCGCCAATTCACCCCTCCACTTT	CASSHTGAANSPLHF
-	-	TRBJ1-2	14	TRBV12-3/TRBV12-4	TGTGCCAGCAGTTTAGGGGAGAATAGCTATGGCTACACCTTC	CASSLGENSYGYTF
TRBD2	many	TRBJ2-1	16	TRBV7-2	TGTGCCAGCAGCCCACGCGGGGGGGGGACCTACAATGAGCAGTTCTTC	CASSPRGGGTYNEQFF
TRBD2	-	TRBJ2-1	19	TRBV6-5	TGTGCCAGCAGTTACTTCGGACTAGCGGGGACCGCCTCCTACAATGAGCAGTTCTTC	CASSYFGLAGTASYNEQFF
TRBD1	-	TRBJ1-4	13	TRBV7-9	TGTGCCAGCAGCTTAGAACAGGGGGAGGAACTGTTTTTT	CASSLEQGEELFF
TRBD1	few	TRBJ2-7	14	TRBV3-1	TGTGCCAGCAGCCATGGGACAGGGCCCTACGAGCAGTACTTC	CASSHGTGPYEQYF
-	once	TRBJ2-1	13	TRBV5-3	TGTGCCAGCAGCTTGCGAGATTCGAATGAGCAGTTCTTC	CASSLRDSNEQFF
-	few	TRBJ1-1	12	TRBV6-2/TRBV6-3	TGTGCCAGCTGGTACCCGAACACTGAAGCTTTCTTT	CASWYPNTEAFF
-	-	TRBJ1-2	15	TRBV4-1	TGCGCCAGCAGCCAAGATAATCCGGGGACGTCCGGCTACACCTTC	CASSQDNPGTSGYTF
-	-	TRBJ1-2	14	TRBV19	TGTGCCAGTAGTTTCCATACAGCGGACTATGGCTACACCTTC	CASSFHTADYGYTF
TRBD1	few	TRBJ2-1	14	TRBV19	TGTGCCAGTAGTGTCTGGGACAGGGGGAATGAGCAGTTCTTC	CASSVWDRGNEQFF
-	many	TRBJ1-2	12	TRBV7-2	TGTGCCAGCAACTCCCGGAACTATGGCTACACCTTC	CASNSRNYGYTF
-	few	TRBJ1-2	14	TRBV27	TGTGCCAGCAGTGGGGGGGGGCGCGACTATGGCTACACCTTC	CASSGGGRDYGYTF
TRBD2	-	TRBJ2-1	18	TRBV4-3	TGCGCCAGCAGCCAAGCCGGACTAGCGGGGAGCTCCTACAATGAGCAGTTCTTC	CASSQAGLAGSSYNEQFF
-	-	TRBJ1-5	15	TRBV6-1	TGTGCCAGCAGTTCGGACAGATTCGCCAATCAGCCCCAGCATTTT	CASSSDRFANQPQHF
TRBD1	-	TRBJ2-7	15	TRBV15	TGTGCCACCAGCAGAGAGGGGACAGGGGGGGACGAGCAGTACTTC	CATSREGTGGDEQYF
-	-	TRBJ2-5	14	TRBV20-1	TGCAGTGCTTTGGGGGGACGTACTCAAGATACCCAGTACTTC	CSALGGRTQDTQYF
-	-	TRBJ2-2	14	TRBV6-2/TRBV6-3	TGTGCCAGCAGTTACGATTCGAGACCCGGGGAGCTGTTTTTT	CASSYDSRPGELFF
-	many	TRBJ1-6	16	TRBV7-6	TGTGCCAGCAGCTTGAACAGACACTCCTATAATTCACCCCTCCACTTT	CASSLNRHSYNSPLHF
-	-	TRBJ2-7	14	TRBV6-5	TGTGCCAGCAAACCGGGTCCCGGCCACTACGAGCAGTACTTC	CASKPGPGHYEQYF
-	few	TRBJ2-2	13	TRBV12-3/TRBV12-4	TGTGCCAGCAGTTGGTCATATGATCGGGAGCTGTTTTTT	CASSWSYDRELFF
-	-	TRBJ2-1	15	TRBV2	TGTGCCAGCAGTGAGTCGGGGAGCCCCTACAATGAGCAGTTCTTC	CASSESGSPYNEQFF
TRBD2	many	TRBJ2-7	15	TRBV7-6	TGTGCCAGCAGCGGTACTAGCGGGGGGGCTGGAGAGCAGTACTTC	CASSGTSGGAGEQYF
-	few	TRBJ2-7	14	TRBV6-5	TGTGCCAGCAGACTACAGGGGGGGGCCTACGAGCAGTACTTC	CASRLQGGAYEQYF
TRBD1	few	TRBJ1-5	14	TRBV19	TGTGCCAGTAGTTGGACAGGGCACAATCAGCCCCAGCATTTT	CASSWTGHNQPQHF
TRBD1	few	TRBJ1-2	11	TRBV10-3	TGTGCCATCAGGGACAGGGTTGGCTACACCTTC	CAIRDRVGYTF
-	-	TRBJ1-6	15	TRBV28	TGTGCCAGCAGTACGGTGGACTCCTATAATTCACCCCTCCACTTT	CASSTVDSYNSPLHF
TRBD1	few	TRBJ1-1	13	TRBV4-1	TGCGCCAGCAGCCTACAGGGGGTAGCTGAAGCTTTCTTT	CASSLQGVAEAFF
TRBD2	-	TRBJ2-3	18	TRBV5-8	TGTGCCAGCAGCTCCCGAGATCTGGGACTAGCGGGGTTAGATACGCAGTATTTT	CASSSRDLGLAGLDTQYF
TRBD1	-	TRBJ1-5	14	TRBV6-5	TGTGCCAGCAGTTGGTACAGGGGCGATCAGCCCCAGCATTTT	CASSWYRGDQPQHF
TRBD1	-	TRBJ1-1	13	TRBV14	TGTGCCAGCAGCGAGGACAGGTACACTGAAGCTTTCTTT	CASSEDRYTEAFF
-	-	TRBJ1-6	17	TRBV12-3/TRBV12-4	TGTGCCAGCAGTCCTACAGGGTCTAGCTCCTATAATTCACCCCTCCACTTT	CASSPTGSSSYNSPLHF
-	-	TRBJ1-2	14	TRBV20-1	TGCAGTGCTAGAGATCACAGTGGTAACTATGGCTACACCTTC	CSARDHSGNYGYTF
-	few	TRBJ1-1	13	TRBV10-3	TGTGCCATAGGGGTGGAAGGGAACACTGAAGCTTTCTTT	CAIGVEGNTEAFF
-	-	TRBJ2-7	17	TRBV20-1	TGCAGTGCTAGAGATTGGCAGGTCCGTGGGGGGATCTACGAGCAGTACTTC	CSARDWQVRGGIYEQYF